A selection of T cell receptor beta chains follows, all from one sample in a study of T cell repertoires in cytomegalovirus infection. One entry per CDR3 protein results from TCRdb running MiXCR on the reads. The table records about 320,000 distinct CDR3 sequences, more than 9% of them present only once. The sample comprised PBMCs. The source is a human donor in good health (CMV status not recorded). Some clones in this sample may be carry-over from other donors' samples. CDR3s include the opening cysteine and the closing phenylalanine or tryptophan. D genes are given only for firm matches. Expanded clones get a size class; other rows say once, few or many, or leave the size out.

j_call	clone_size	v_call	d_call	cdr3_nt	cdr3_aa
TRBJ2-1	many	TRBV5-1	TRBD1	TGCGCCAGCAGCGGCGACCGGGACAGAGCCTACAATGAGCAGTTCTTC	CASSGDRDRAYNEQFF
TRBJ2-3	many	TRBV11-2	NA	TGTGCCAGCAGCTTAGTAAGGACTGTTAGGCTGAATACGCAGTATTTT	CASSLVRTVRLNTQYF
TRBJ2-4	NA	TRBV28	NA	TGTGCCAGCAGTTTTATGATCGGCGGGCAGAAAAACATTCAGTACTTC	CASSFMIGGQKNIQYF
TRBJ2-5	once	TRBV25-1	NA	TGTGCCAGCAGTACCGACGGCGGGCAGGCGTGGGAGACCCAGTACTTC	CASSTDGGQAWETQYF
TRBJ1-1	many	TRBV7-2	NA	TGTGCCAGCAGCTTACATCGGCGGAACACTGAAGCTTTCTTT	CASSLHRRNTEAFF
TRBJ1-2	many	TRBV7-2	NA	TGTGCCAGCAGCTCGTCGGACAGCTATGGCTACACCTTC	CASSSSDSYGYTF
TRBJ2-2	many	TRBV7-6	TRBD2	TGTGCCAGCAGCTTAGGGACGACTAGCGGGAGGGCCGGGGAGCTGTTTTTT	CASSLGTTSGRAGELFF
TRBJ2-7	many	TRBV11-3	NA	TGTGCCAGCAGCTTCCATCTCGGGGACAAACTTCTACCACCCAATTCCTACGAGCAGTACTTC	CASSFHLGDKLLPPNSYEQYF
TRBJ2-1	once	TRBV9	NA	TGTGCCAGCAGCGTACTGGGAAATGAGCAGTTCTTC	CASSVLGNEQFF
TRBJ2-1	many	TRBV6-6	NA	TGTGCCAGCAGTTACGGGGGCATGAGCGCGATCGACTCCTACAATGAGCAGTTCTTC	CASSYGGMSAIDSYNEQFF
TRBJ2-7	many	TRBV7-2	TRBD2	TGTGCCAGCAGCTTAGGGGAGGGCCGCTCCTACGAGCAGTACTTC	CASSLGEGRSYEQYF
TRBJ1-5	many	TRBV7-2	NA	TGTGCCAGCAGCCAAGGGACGGTACAGCCCCAGCATTTT	CASSQGTVQPQHF
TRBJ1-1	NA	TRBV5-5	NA	TGTGCCAGCAGCCTTGGGGGGCGCCCACGGGACACTGAAGCTTTCTTT	CASSLGGRPRDTEAFF
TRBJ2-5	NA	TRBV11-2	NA	TGTGCCAGCAGTCCGTGGGAGAGAGAGACCCAGTACTTC	CASSPWERETQYF
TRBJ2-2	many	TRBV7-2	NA	TGTGCCAGCAGTTCGTACAGGGACACCGGGGAGCTGTTTTTT	CASSSYRDTGELFF
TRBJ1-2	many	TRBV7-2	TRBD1	TGTGCCAGCACCACTCCCAGGGGGGGGCAAGGCTATGGCTACACCTTC	CASTTPRGGQGYGYTF
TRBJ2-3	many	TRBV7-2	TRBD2	TGTGCCAGCAGCTTGGTTGGTAGCGGGGCAGGGGATACGCAGTATTTT	CASSLVGSGAGDTQYF
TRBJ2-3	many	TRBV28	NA	TGTGCCAGCCGTCGGGGTAAGAGCACAGATACGCAGTATTTT	CASRRGKSTDTQYF
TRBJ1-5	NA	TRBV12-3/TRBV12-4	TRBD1	TGTGCCAGCAGTTTACAGGGGGCTCATAGCAATCAGCCCCAGCATTTT	CASSLQGAHSNQPQHF
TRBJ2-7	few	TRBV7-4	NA	TGTGCCAGCAGCCCCCCCCTTAAGGAAGAGCAGTACTTC	CASSPPLKEEQYF
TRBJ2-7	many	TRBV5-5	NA	TGTGCCAGCAGCTTGGACCCGGGCAGGGGTTACGAGCAGTACTTC	CASSLDPGRGYEQYF
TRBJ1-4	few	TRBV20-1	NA	TGCAGTGCTACTCGCCCCGGGACTAATGAAAAACTGTTTTTT	CSATRPGTNEKLFF
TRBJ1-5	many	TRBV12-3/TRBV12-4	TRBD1	TGTGCCAGCACCCGGGACAGGGGGAATCAGCCCCAGCATTTT	CASTRDRGNQPQHF
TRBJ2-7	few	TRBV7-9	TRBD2	TGTGCCAGCAGCCAGGCGGGAGGGCGCTACGAGCAGTACTTC	CASSQAGGRYEQYF
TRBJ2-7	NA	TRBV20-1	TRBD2	TGCAGTGCTCTAAGGGGACTAGCGGGGGGAACGCAGTACTTC	CSALRGLAGGTQYF
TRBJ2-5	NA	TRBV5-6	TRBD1	TGTGCCAGCAACGTCCCGGGACAGGGGTCCGGGGGGGTCGAGACCCAGTACTTC	CASNVPGQGSGGVETQYF
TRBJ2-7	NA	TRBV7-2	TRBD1	TGTGCCAGCAGCTTAGAGGGACAGGGACGGGAGCAGTACTTC	CASSLEGQGREQYF
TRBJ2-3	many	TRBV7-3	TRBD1	TGTGCCAGCAGCCGGGACAGGACTAGCACAGATACGCAGTATTTT	CASSRDRTSTDTQYF
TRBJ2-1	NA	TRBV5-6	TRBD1	TGTGCCAGCAGCGTACCCGGGACAGGGGGCTACAATGAGCAGTTCTTC	CASSVPGTGGYNEQFF
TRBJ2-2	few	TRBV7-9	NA	TGTGCCAGCAGCTCGATTTCCGGGGAGCTGTTTTTT	CASSSISGELFF
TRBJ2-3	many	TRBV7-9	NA	TGTGCCAGCAGCCCCCGAGAGGGGGAGTTTGATACGCAGTATTTT	CASSPREGEFDTQYF
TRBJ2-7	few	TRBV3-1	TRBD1	TGTGCCAGCAGCCCCCGCGCGGGACAGGGCTACTACGAGCAGTACTTC	CASSPRAGQGYYEQYF
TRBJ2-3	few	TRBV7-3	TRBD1	TGTGCCAGCAGCTTAATCAGGGGGCGTTTTGGCACAGATACGCAGTATTTT	CASSLIRGRFGTDTQYF
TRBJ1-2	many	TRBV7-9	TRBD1	TGTGCCAGCAGCATACCGGGACAGGAGAGCCATGGCTACACCTTC	CASSIPGQESHGYTF
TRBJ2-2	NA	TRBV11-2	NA	TGTGCCAGCAGCTCCGGAGGGAGAATAAACACCGGGGAGCTGTTTTTT	CASSSGGRINTGELFF
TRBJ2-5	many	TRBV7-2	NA	TGTGCCAGCAGCTTAGGGCTGTCGGCAGCACTCCAAGAGACCCAGTACTTC	CASSLGLSAALQETQYF
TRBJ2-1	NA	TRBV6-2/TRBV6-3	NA	TGTGCCAGCAGTTACTATACCTCTCGGGAGCAGTTCTTC	CASSYYTSREQFF
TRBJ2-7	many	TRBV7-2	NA	TGTGCCAGCAGCCCCTCTCCGGCTAGCTCCTACGAGCAGTACTTC	CASSPSPASSYEQYF
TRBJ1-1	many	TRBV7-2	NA	TGTGCCAGCAGCTCCCCCGCAGCTTTCTTT	CASSSPAAFF
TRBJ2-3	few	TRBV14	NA	TGTGCCAGCAGCTTAAACTCTTATGTCACAGATACGCAGTATTTT	CASSLNSYVTDTQYF